This TCR beta chain was identified in a study of beta chain features in type 1 diabetes. Notes on the study in general: PCR could preferentially amplify shorter templates, alike in patients and controls. There was a moderate but significant shortening of TCRB CDR3s in all four CD4+ subsets of Type 1 diabetes patients.

cDNA synthesis used the whole RNA isolate, giving expressed TCRB sequences. Assay: immunoSEQ multiplex PCR; the TCRdb copy retains only in-frame clones and omits some. Of some 350,000 clones in the sample, 9.6% were seen once. Germline values: CDR1 SGDLS, CDR2 YYNGEE. This CDR3 spans 14 amino acids. Trimming cost V 3 bases and J 2 bases, with 12 bases left between them. This clone was picked up a small number of times. What it binds is not known. This receptor was identified in a man younger than 40 with type 1 diabetes. The sequencing sample was made of central memory CD4+ T cells from blood. V and J are TRBV9 and TRBJ2-7; D could derive from TRBD1 or TRBD2 (7 bases each). The CDR3 nucleotides read TGTGCCAGCAGCGCCAGGGGGGGAACCTACGAGCAGTACTTC. It is translated as CASSARGGTYEQYF.